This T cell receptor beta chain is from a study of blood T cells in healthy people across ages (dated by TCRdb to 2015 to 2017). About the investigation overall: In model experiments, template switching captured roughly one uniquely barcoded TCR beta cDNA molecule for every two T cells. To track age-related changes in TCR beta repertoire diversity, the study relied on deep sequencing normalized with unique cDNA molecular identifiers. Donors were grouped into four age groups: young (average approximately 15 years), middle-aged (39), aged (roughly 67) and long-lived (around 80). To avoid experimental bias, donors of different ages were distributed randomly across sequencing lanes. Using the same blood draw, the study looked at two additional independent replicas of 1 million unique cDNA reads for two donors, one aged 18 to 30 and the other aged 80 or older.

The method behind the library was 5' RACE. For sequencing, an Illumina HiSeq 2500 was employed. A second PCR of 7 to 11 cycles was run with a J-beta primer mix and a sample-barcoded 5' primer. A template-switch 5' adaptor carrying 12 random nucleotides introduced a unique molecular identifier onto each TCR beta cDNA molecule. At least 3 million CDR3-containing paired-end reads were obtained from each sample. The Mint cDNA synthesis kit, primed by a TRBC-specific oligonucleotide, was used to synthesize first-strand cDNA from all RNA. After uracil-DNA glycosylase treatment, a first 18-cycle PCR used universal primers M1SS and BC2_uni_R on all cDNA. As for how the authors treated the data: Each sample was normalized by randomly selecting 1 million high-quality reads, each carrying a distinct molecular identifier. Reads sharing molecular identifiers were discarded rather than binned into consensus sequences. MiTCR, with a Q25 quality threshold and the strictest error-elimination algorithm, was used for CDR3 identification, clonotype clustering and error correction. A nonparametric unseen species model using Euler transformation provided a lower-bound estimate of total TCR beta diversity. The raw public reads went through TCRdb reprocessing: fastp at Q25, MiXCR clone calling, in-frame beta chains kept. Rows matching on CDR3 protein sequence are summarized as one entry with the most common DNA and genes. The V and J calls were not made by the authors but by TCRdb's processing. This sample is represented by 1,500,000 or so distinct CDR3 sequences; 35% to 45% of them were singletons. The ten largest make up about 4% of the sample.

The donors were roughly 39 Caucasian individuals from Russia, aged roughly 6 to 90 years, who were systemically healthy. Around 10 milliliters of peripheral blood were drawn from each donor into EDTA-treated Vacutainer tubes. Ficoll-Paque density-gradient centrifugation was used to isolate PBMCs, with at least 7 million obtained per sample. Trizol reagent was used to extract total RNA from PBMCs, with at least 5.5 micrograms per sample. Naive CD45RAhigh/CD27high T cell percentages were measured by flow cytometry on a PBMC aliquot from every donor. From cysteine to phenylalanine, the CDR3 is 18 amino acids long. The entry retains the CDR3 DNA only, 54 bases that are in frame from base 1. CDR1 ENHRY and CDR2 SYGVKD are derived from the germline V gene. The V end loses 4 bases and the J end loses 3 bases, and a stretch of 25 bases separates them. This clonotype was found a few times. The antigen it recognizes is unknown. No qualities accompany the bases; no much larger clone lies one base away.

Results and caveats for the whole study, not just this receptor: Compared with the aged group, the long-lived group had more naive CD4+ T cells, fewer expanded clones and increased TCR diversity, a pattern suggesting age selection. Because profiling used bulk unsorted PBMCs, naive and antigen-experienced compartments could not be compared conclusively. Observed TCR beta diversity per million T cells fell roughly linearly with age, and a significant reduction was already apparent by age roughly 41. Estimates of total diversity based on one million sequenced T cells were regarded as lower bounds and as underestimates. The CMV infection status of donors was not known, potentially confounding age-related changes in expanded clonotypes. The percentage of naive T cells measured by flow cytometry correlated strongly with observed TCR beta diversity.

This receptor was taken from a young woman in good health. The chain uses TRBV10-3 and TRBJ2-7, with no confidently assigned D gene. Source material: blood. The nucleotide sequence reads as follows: TGTGCCATCAGTGGGGCCGCCGCCATGGCTACCCTAGTCTACGAGCAGTACTTC. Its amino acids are CAISGAAAMATLVYEQYF.